The entry that follows covers one T cell receptor (beta chain) sequence. Other DNA variants within this sample encode the same CDR3. This entry belongs to a study of blood T cell repertoires in COVID-19. The wider study: COVID-19 samples, acute and convalescent, were from the United States, Italy and Spain.

As handled by the study authors: By means of reference gene primer amplification, nucleated cell counts were estimated. Using immunoSEQ multiplex PCR, the repertoire was profiled, and TCRdb retains in-frame clones only, with some absent. That table furnishes V, J and clone size, whereas the DNA furnished D and trimming. The sample contains around 430,000 clones, around 88% of which appear only once. The Seattle site enrolled patients during active infection and followed them longitudinally. Material for sequencing was peripheral blood. This sequence originates from a woman aged 45-60 years with COVID-19, enrolled during active disease.

The CDR3 DNA follows: TGTGCCAGTAGTACTCAGGGGCGGGGGACTGAAGCTTTCTTT. It yields the protein CASSTQGRGTEAFF. V is TRBV19 and J is TRBJ1-1; tentative D call: TRBD1 (6 bases). V was cut by 4 bases and J by 5 bases, with 14 bases left in between. The CDR3 contains 14 residues. Germline V gene sequence: CDR1 LNHDA, CDR2 SQIVND (reference sequence).